Presented here are 19 T cell receptor beta chains from one specimen sequenced in a study of blood T cell repertoires in COVID-19. Repertoires were generated with immunoSEQ multiplex PCR, while TCRdb's copy carries only in-frame clones and drops some. The sample yields roughly 110,000 clones, about 84% seen once. The sample consisted of peripheral blood. The receptors derive from a man aged 50 or older with acute or convalescent COVID-19.

The V gene is TRBV3-1 (or the pseudogene TRBV3-2), the J gene TRBJ2-7; 9 positions agree with TRBD1. The length of the CDR3 is 15 residues. Germline V CDR1 and CDR2: LGHDT, YNNKEL (reference sequence). The V and J ends lost 3 bases and 5 bases, in that order; junction bases with no gene match: 8. CDR3 sequence (DNA): TGTGCCAGCAGCCACACCGGGACAGGGAGGAACGAGCAGTACTTC. It is translated as CASSHTGTGRNEQYF.

The V gene is TRBV2, the J gene TRBJ1-1; 7 positions agree with TRBD1. Germline CDR1 SNHLY, CDR2 FYNNEI. The CDR3 totals 15 residues. Losses at the gene ends were 8 bases for V and 1 base for J; bases not matched to a gene: 10. The CDR3 sequence is CASSLAGQKNTEAFF. CDR3 nucleotide sequence: TGTGCCAGCTCCTTGGCGGGACAGAAGAACACTGAAGCTTTCTTT. The full variable domain, in which reference TRBV2 and TRBJ1-1 provide the parts outside the CDR3, is EPEVTQTPSHQVTQMGQEVILRCVPISNHLYFYWYRQILGQKVEFLVSFYNNEISEKSEIFDDQFSVERPDGSNFTLKIRSTKLEDSAMYFCASSLAGQKNTEAFFGQGTRLTVV.

The chain carries TRBV19 and TRBJ1-6; 7 bases align to TRBD1. V lost 7 bases, J lost 10 bases, and 10 bases stayed unmatched. Germline assignment: CDR1 LNHDA and CDR2 SQIVND (reference sequence). CDR3 length: 14 amino acids. CDR3 coding DNA: TGTGCCAGTAATATGAGAGGGGGCGAATCACCCCTCCACTTT. It specifies CASNMRGGESPLHF.

The gene calls are TRBV6-5 and TRBJ1-4; 8 bases are a match to TRBD1. Germline V CDR1 and CDR2: MNHEY, SVGAGI. The V and J ends lost 6 bases and 7 bases, in that order; junction bases with no gene match: 7. This CDR3 spans 14 amino acids. In DNA, the CDR3 is TGTGCCAGCAGCCAAGGACAGGGACGTGAAAAACTGTTTTTT. Residues: CASSQGQGREKLFF.

This chain joins TRBV11-2 and TRBJ2-3; the D is unclear. The CDR3 runs to 15 residues. With 1 base removed from V and 0 bases from J, the gap between germline ends came to 8 bases. Germline V gives CDR1 SGHAT, CDR2 FQNNGV. Written as DNA, the CDR3 is TGTGCCAGCAGCTTAGTTGACTTAAGCACAGATACGCAGTATTTT. Amino acids: CASSLVDLSTDTQYF.

The chain carries TRBV3-1 (or the pseudogene TRBV3-2) and TRBJ2-2; TRBD2 is a possible D gene (5 bases). The CDR3 consists of 13 residues. Germline loops: CDR1 LGHDT, CDR2 YNNKEL (reference sequence). V lost 3 bases to trimming and J lost 8 bases, with 10 bases between them. The CDR3 loop reads CASSHSSGGELFF. The CDR3 bases are TGTGCCAGCAGCCACTCTTCGGGGGGGGAGCTGTTTTTT.

This sequence joins TRBV5-1 and TRBJ2-3; 7 nucleotides match TRBD2. Germline V gene lookup returns CDR1 SGHRS and CDR2 YFSETQ. J gave up 4 bases and V 4 bases, and 9 bases lay outside the gene matches. This CDR3 comprises 15 residues. The CDR3 region has the DNA TGCGCCAGCAGCAGGGGCGAACGGGAGGCAGATACGCAGTATTTT. Translated: CASSRGEREADTQYF.

This chain links TRBV10-3 with TRBJ1-2; TRBD1 matches 7 bases. Germline lookup yields CDR1 ENHRY and CDR2 SYGVKD. The CDR3 consists of 15 residues. With V trimmed by 4 bases and J by 2 bases, 7 bases remained unmatched. The CDR3 DNA reads as TGTGCCATCAGTGGTGGGGACAGCCAAAACTATGGCTACACCTTC. It specifies CAISGGDSQNYGYTF.

V and J are TRBV7-9 and TRBJ2-1; tentatively, D is TRBD2 (5 bases). Per the germline V gene, CDR1 is SEHNR and CDR2 is FQNEAQ (reference sequence). Trimming pared 1 base from V and 10 bases from J, leaving 8 bases between. This CDR3 is built from 12 residues. CDR3 protein: CASSLDSDEQFF. The CDR3 DNA reads as TGTGCCAGCAGCTTAGATAGCGACGAGCAGTTCTTC.

This sequence joins TRBV11-2 and TRBJ2-3; D unclear. Between the trimmed V and J ends, which lost 1 base and 2 bases, there was a span of 10 bases. Germline CDR1 is SGHAT and CDR2 is FQNNGV. CDR3 length: 15 amino acids. In DNA form, the CDR3 reads TGTGCCAGCAGCTTAGTTGTTACCTACACAGATACGCAGTATTTT. Its translation: CASSLVVTYTDTQYF.

V gene TRBV7-2 combines with J gene TRBJ1-6; no definite D call. Germline-derived CDR1 and CDR2 are SGHTA and FQGNSA. The CDR3 loop spans 13 amino acids. V gave up 7 bases and J gave up 13 bases, with 17 bases separating them. CDR3 sequence: CASTEEVYNPLHF. For the CDR3, the DNA is TGTGCCAGCACGGAGGAGGTCTATAATCCCCTCCACTTT.

The chain joins TRBV12-3 or TRBV12-4 to TRBJ1-1; no clear D. The length of the CDR3 is 13 residues. The ends were cut back, 7 bases at V and 4 bases at J, with 13 bases in the middle. CDR3 amino acids: CASNVLGVTEAFF. The DNA of the CDR3 is TGTGCCAGCAACGTCCTCGGGGTCACTGAAGCTTTCTTT.

As for this clone: Mismatch with germline at one junction end may stem from a read error. The rearrangement uses TRBV28 and TRBJ1-5; 8 bases fit TRBD1. CDR3 length equals 15 residues. Germline-derived CDR1 and CDR2 are MDHEN and SYDVKM. This CDR3 is CASSLGQGSSQPQHF. The CDR3 DNA reads as TGTGCCAGCAGTCTCGGACAGGGTAGCAGTCAGCCCCAGCATTTT.

This rearrangement joins TRBV28 to TRBJ1-5, with 10 bases that match TRBD1. From germline, CDR1 is MDHEN and CDR2 SYDVKM. Germline trimming cut 7 bases from V and 0 bases from J; bases unmatched to any gene: 3. The CDR3 sequence is 15 residues long. Here the CDR3 reads CASNGDRGSNQPQHF. The CDR3 region has the DNA TGTGCCAGCAATGGGGACAGGGGTAGCAATCAGCCCCAGCATTTT.

The gene calls are TRBV9 and TRBJ2-5; 8 positions match TRBD1. J was trimmed by 1 base and V by 4 bases; bases with no gene match: 3. The V gene's germline CDR1 is SGDLS and CDR2 YYNGEE. The CDR3 has 14 residues. CDR3 residues: CASSMDRAQETQYF. The CDR3 DNA sequence: TGTGCCAGCAGCATGGACAGGGCCCAAGAGACCCAGTACTTC.

The chain joins TRBV3-1 (or the pseudogene TRBV3-2) to TRBJ2-7, with a possible D match to TRBD1 (6 bases). Germline CDR1 and CDR2: LGHDT and YNNKEL (reference sequence). The CDR3 spans 13 residues. Trimming shortened V by 4 bases and J by 2 bases, and 9 bases separated the two germline ends. DNA for the CDR3: TGTGCCAGCAGCCCGCCAGGGGCCTACGAGCAGTACTTC. Its translation is CASSPPGAYEQYF.

This rearrangement joins TRBV6-2 or TRBV6-3 to TRBJ2-5; 8 bases are shared with TRBD2. Germline V gene data show CDR1 as MNHEY and CDR2 as SVGEGT. Trimming at V came to 6 bases and at J to 2 bases, leaving 11 bases not matched to a gene. This CDR3 has 16 residues. CDR3 DNA sequence: TGTGCCAGCAGCCCCACCCGGACTAGCCGGCAAGAGACCCAGTACTTC. This gives the protein CASSPTRTSRQETQYF.

The rearrangement joins TRBV10-3 to TRBJ1-6; D is unresolved. Germline CDR1 reads ENHRY; CDR2 reads SYGVKD. There are 12 residues in the CDR3. The DNA for the CDR3 is TGTGCTGGGAGCTCCTATAATTCACCCCTCCACTTT. Translated: CAGSSYNSPLHF.

The chain couples TRBV6-5 to TRBJ2-7, with D possibly TRBD1 on 6 matching bases. The CDR3 is made up of 12 amino acids. V lost 6 bases and J lost 2, with 8 bases in between. Germline CDR1 is MNHEY and CDR2 is SVGAGI. CDR3 in DNA: TGTGCCAGCAGCGACAGGCCCTACGAGCAGTACTTC. As protein: CASSDRPYEQYF.